Given below is one T cell receptor (beta chain) in context. What it binds is unknown. The read ends 3 residues before the CDR3 terminus; that terminus is restored from the germline J gene. Libraries were prepared by immunoSEQ multiplex PCR; TCRdb keeps only in-frame clonotypes and omits some of them. The profile covers around 33,000 clones, none occurring a single time. Germline lookup yields CDR1 LNHDA and CDR2 SQIVND (reference sequence). Losses at the gene ends were 2 bases for V and 9 bases for J; bases not matched to a gene: 6. CDR3 length: 15 residues. The source of the sample is a study of T cell clonality in common variable immunodeficiency. Overall study results and limits: Compared with healthy controls, CVID subjects showed increased TCRbeta clonality, mostly in about a third. What drives increased CVID clonality needs T cell subpopulation sequencing. Common variable immunodeficiency TCR beta sequences reportedly had fewer deletions and N-nucleotide insertions. Repertoire-complication correlations in CVID were limited by patient heterogeneity.

Sequencing was done on a sample of peripheral blood mononuclear cells. This TCR was recovered from a human donor with common variable immunodeficiency. The chain joins TRBV19 to TRBJ1-6; 8 bases match TRBD1. The sequenced part of the CDR3 DNA is TGTGCCAGTAGTATACGAGACAGGGGAATTTCACCC. It is translated as CASSIRDRGISP. The full CDR3 protein reads CASSIRDRGISPLHF.